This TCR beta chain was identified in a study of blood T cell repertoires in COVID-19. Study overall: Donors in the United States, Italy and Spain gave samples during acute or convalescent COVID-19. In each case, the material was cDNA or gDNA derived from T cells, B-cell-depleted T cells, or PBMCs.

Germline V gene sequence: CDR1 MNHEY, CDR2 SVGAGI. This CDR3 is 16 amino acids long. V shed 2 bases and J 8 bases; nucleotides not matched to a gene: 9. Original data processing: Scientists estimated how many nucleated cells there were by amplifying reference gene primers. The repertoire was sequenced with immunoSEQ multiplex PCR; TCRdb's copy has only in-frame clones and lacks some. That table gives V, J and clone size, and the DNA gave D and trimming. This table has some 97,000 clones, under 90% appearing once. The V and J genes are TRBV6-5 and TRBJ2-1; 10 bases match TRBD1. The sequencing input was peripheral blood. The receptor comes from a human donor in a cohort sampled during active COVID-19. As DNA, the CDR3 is TGTGCCAGCAGTTACGCCGGGACAGGGGTCGGCGATGAGCAGTTCTTC. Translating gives CASSYAGTGVGDEQFF.